This T cell receptor (beta chain) was found in a study of CD4 T cells in relation to SARS-CoV-2 and coronaviruses (dated by TCRdb to about 2021). Turning to the overall study: The ViraFEST assay cultured PBMCs with antigen for roughly nine days, then sequenced TCR beta CDR3s to find antigen-specific clonal expansions. Memory CD4+ T cell crossreactivity between SARS-CoV-2 and common cold coronavirus spike proteins was assessed at the TCR clonotype level in the study. The Adaptive Biotechnologies TCR-sequencing kit was used for samples from three pre-COVID donors and for the naive versus memory experiments, whereas the other data were Illumina-based. An HIV-1 Nef peptide pool or a culture without peptide was used as the negative reference condition. For other donors in the study, expansion assays were sequenced with a different, Illumina-based TCR-beta assay. Using patient-derived lymphoblastoid cell lines, the shared crossreactive spike epitopes were mapped to their HLA restriction. What the research found in general, with its limitations: Crossreactive clones showed significantly weaker SARS-CoV-2-driven expansion than monoreactive clones, consistent with antigenic imprinting. Memory CD4+ clonotypes crossrecognizing SARS-CoV-2 and at least one common cold coronavirus spike were found in 60% to 75% of donors. Crossreactivity analysis was centred on spike protein, so crossreactivity against other viral proteins was not assessed. Small numbers of patients and of tested TCRs were a limitation of the study. Because no donor provided both pre-pandemic and post-infection samples, tracing the source of pre-existing responses was limited.

Receptor amplification or capture employed the immunoSEQ multiplex PCR assay. As for the authors' bioinformatics: During preprocessing, nonproductive sequences were discarded, as were any CDR3s that did not begin with C, did not end with F or W, or were shorter than 7 amino acids. The MANAFEST web app identified antigen-specific clonotypes based on expansion compared with the reference and other culture wells. A clone was considered positive if significant expansion relative to the reference culture was observed in 2 of 3 replicate wells at an FDR below 0.05. To be called positive, a clone also had to show significant expansion compared with every other tandem well and an odds ratio greater than 5. Pairwise Levenshtein distance, computed with the stringdist R package after three terminal residues were trimmed from each end, was used as the measure of CDR3 homology. As stored in TCRdb, this immuneACCESS dataset retains in-frame rearrangements with V and J assigned. A fraction of the clones does not appear; measured against another copy, unresolved V genes explain less than half of the discrepancy, and the remainder lacks a known reason. From that table come the V and J calls and clone size; the DNA was used to work out D and trimming. The sample table shows 25,000 to 30,000 clones, and 65% to 85% are seen once. In total, the top ten clones hold roughly 13% of the sample.

CD4+ T cells from unexposed donors were collected before the COVID-19 pandemic (2011-2018). After approximately 11 days of culture, CD4+ T cells were isolated with the EasySep CD4+ T cell isolation kit. As cell number allowed, CD4+ T cells from unexposed donors were tested for reactivity to SARS-CoV-2 S and N and to four common cold coronavirus spike pools. PBMCs were cultured at about 1.9 million per well in IMDM supplemented with around 5.1% human AB serum and roughly 9.6 IU/ml IL-2. Half of the culture medium was replaced with fresh IL-2-containing medium on days 3 and 7. In general, every peptide culture condition was set up in three replicate wells. The leukapheresis product used for the unexposed donors was purchased from a commercial source. PBMCs were isolated from leukapheresis product or whole blood by Ficoll-Paque PLUS gradient centrifugation. PBMCs were either used fresh in the expansion assay or cryopreserved at -140 degrees C. The QIAamp Micro DNA Kit was used to extract genomic DNA from the CD4+ T cells.

Points on this clone: The antigen it recognizes is unknown. Base-call qualities are not available, and no considerably larger clone is one nucleotide away.

Sequencing was performed on CD4+ T cells from PBMCs, cultured in vitro. The clonotype was recovered from a human donor in good health.

The base sequence is TGCGCCAGCAGCACAGGGACAGGGCCAACTAATGAAAAACTGTTTTTT. Translated, it gives CASSTGTGPTNEKLFF. The sequence joins TRBV5-1 to TRBJ1-4, with TRBD1 matching 9 junction bases. Trimmed from V: 4 bases; trimmed from J: 0 bases; junction bases lacking a gene match: 4. For CDR1 and CDR2, the germline V gene lists SGHRS and YFSETQ. Taken from cysteine to phenylalanine, the CDR3 has 16 residues. Only CDR3 DNA is held: 48 bases, read in frame from base 1.